These 28 T cell receptor beta chains were sequenced from one sample in a study of blood T cell repertoires in COVID-19. The protocol was immunoSEQ multiplex PCR, while the TCRdb copy is restricted to in-frame clones and leaves out a portion. The sample shows a few hundred thousand clones, about 86% of them seen only once. Sequencing used peripheral blood. These receptors came from a woman between 65 and 79 years old with COVID-19, enrolled during active disease.

The chain couples TRBV27 to TRBJ2-5, with 9 bases fitting TRBD1. Losses at the gene ends were 2 bases for V and 1 base for J; bases not matched to a gene: 5. Germline CDR1 is MNHEY and CDR2 is SMNVEV (reference sequence). The CDR3 loop spans 16 amino acids. The CDR3 region has the DNA TGTGCCAGCAGTTTAAGGGGACAGGGCCCCCAAGAGACCCAGTACTTC. Its translation: CASSLRGQGPQETQYF.

J is TRBJ2-3 and V is TRBV5-1; weak D call: TRBD2 (8 bases). The CDR3 consists of 18 residues. Per the germline V gene, CDR1 is SGHRS and CDR2 is YFSETQ. Trimming stripped 3 bases from V and 0 bases from J, with 20 bases between. The CDR3 DNA is TGCGCCAGCAGCTGGCGCCCCCGGGAGGGGGCTAGCACAGATACGCAGTATTTT. Translation: CASSWRPREGASTDTQYF.

The chain employs TRBV11-2 and TRBJ2-7, with 12 bases matching TRBD2. CDR3 length equals 17 residues. V was pared by 5 bases and J by 5 bases, with 13 bases of the junction left unmatched. The germline CDR1 and CDR2 sequences are SGHAT and FQNNGV. CDR3 protein: CASSLNPLAGGFHEQYF. The DNA of the CDR3 is TGTGCCAGCAGCCTAAACCCCCTAGCGGGGGGGTTCCACGAGCAGTACTTC.

The rearrangement joins TRBV5-1 to TRBJ2-3, with 7 bases fitting TRBD1. There are 15 residues in the CDR3. Germline CDR1 reads SGHRS; CDR2 reads YFSETQ. V was pared by 6 bases and J by 2 bases, with 9 bases of the junction left unmatched. CDR3 bases: TGCGCCAGCACCTACCGGGACAGACTCACAGATACGCAGTATTTT. This codes for CASTYRDRLTDTQYF.

V usage is TRBV3-1 (or the pseudogene TRBV3-2) and J usage is TRBJ2-5; D uncertain. Germline V gives CDR1 LGHDT, CDR2 YNNKEL (reference sequence). CDR3 length: 14 amino acids. Trimming took 4 bases from V and 1 from J, leaving 10 bases between them. The CDR3 nucleotides are TGTGCCAGCAGCCCCCTCGCGGTCCAAGAGACCCAGTACTTC. As protein: CASSPLAVQETQYF.

This sequence joins TRBV29-1 and TRBJ2-3; D is undetermined. Trimming left V 1 base short and J 4 bases short, with 12 bases between. CDR1 and CDR2 from the germline V gene are SQVTM and ANQGSEA. CDR3 length: 14 residues. This CDR3 reads CSVEGLSAPDTQYF. The CDR3 region has the DNA TGCAGCGTTGAAGGTCTAAGCGCCCCAGATACGCAGTATTTT.

This chain uses TRBV5-1 with TRBJ2-1; 8 positions agree with TRBD1. This CDR3 has 16 residues. V dropped 5 bases and J dropped 7; count of bases not matched to a gene: 14. The germline V gene encodes CDR1 SGHRS and CDR2 YFSETQ. CDR3 bases: TGCGCCAGCAGTGGAGACCGGACAGGGTATGCGAATGAGCAGTTCTTC. Encoded protein: CASSGDRTGYANEQFF.

The rearrangement links TRBV4-3 to TRBJ1-1, with 9 bases matching TRBD1. With 1 base clipped from V and 8 bases from J, the junction kept 8 bases outside the gene matches. The CDR3 loop spans 15 amino acids. From germline, CDR1 is LGHNA and CDR2 YSLEER. CDR3 bases: TGCGCCAGCAGCCAAGTGGGACAGGGCGTAGGAGAAGCTTTCTTT. It specifies CASSQVGQGVGEAFF.

This clone has just a few counts. The V gene is TRBV2, the J gene TRBJ2-7, with no clear D. The germline CDR1 and CDR2 sequences are SNHLY and FYNNEI. The CDR3 has 12 residues. V lost 7 bases and J 3 bases, leaving 10 bases between the germline ends. The CDR3 protein is CASTPFSYEQYF. The CDR3 nucleotides are TGTGCCAGCACCCCGTTCAGCTACGAGCAGTACTTC.

The chain employs TRBV27 and TRBJ1-1; D not resolved. The CDR3 is made up of 14 amino acids. Germline CDR1 reads MNHEY; CDR2 reads SMNVEV (reference sequence). Between the trimmed V and J ends, which lost 8 bases and 1 base, there was a span of 14 bases. CDR3 sequence: CASASGPRNTEAFF. CDR3 nucleotides: TGTGCCAGCGCCAGTGGTCCAAGGAACACTGAAGCTTTCTTT.

The chain joins TRBV7-9 to TRBJ2-3; weak D call: TRBD1 (5 bases). The V end was cut by 5 bases, the J end by 6 bases, with 12 bases between. The germline V gene encodes CDR1 SEHNR and CDR2 FQNEAQ (reference sequence). This CDR3 region has 13 residues. CDR3 protein: CASSGKGSDTQYF. DNA of the CDR3: TGTGCCAGCAGCGGGAAGGGGTCGGATACGCAGTATTTT.

The genes are TRBV3-1 (or the pseudogene TRBV3-2) and TRBJ2-7; TRBD1 agrees at 9 bases. The germline CDR1 and CDR2 sequences are LGHDT and YNNKEL (reference sequence). The CDR3 loop spans 18 amino acids. With V trimmed by 0 bases and J by 4 bases, 13 bases remained unmatched. CDR3 in amino acids: CASSQEGPGTGTLYEQYF. The DNA for the CDR3 is TGTGCCAGCAGCCAAGAAGGTCCAGGGACAGGGACCCTATACGAGCAGTACTTC.

V gene TRBV9 combines with J gene TRBJ1-2, with D tentatively TRBD1 (6 bases). V lost 3 bases to trimming and J lost 0 bases, with 9 bases between them. Germline V gives CDR1 SGDLS, CDR2 YYNGEE. The CDR3 length is 14 residues. The CDR3, as DNA: TGTGCCAGCAGCGGGTGGACAGCTAACTATGGCTACACCTTC. Its protein product is CASSGWTANYGYTF.

The chain uses TRBV6-6 and TRBJ1-1; a possible D gene is TRBD1 (5 bases). The CDR3 totals 15 residues. Germline CDR1 and CDR2: MNHNY and SVGAGI (reference sequence). The V end lost 4 bases, the J end lost 4 bases, and 16 bases lay between the germline ends. The CDR3 protein is CASSSGTIEGTEAFF. Written as DNA, the CDR3 is TGTGCCAGCAGTTCCGGGACTATTGAGGGCACTGAAGCTTTCTTT.

The rearrangement links TRBV11-2 to TRBJ2-2; tentative D call: TRBD1 (5 bases). CDR1 is SGHAT and CDR2 is FQNNGV in the germline V gene. V was clipped by 5 bases and J by 1 base, with 8 bases between them. This CDR3 is built from 14 residues. CDR3 nucleotide sequence: TGTGCCAGCAGCCGTGACAGGAACACCGGGGAGCTGTTTTTT. Translation gives CASSRDRNTGELFF.

This clone was seen a handful of times. CDR3 in amino acids: CAISEGVNYGYTF. In nucleotides, the CDR3 is TGTGCCATCAGTGAAGGGGTTAACTATGGCTACACCTTC. The chain employs TRBV10-3 and TRBJ1-2; D possibly corresponds to TRBD1 (5 bases). This CDR3 contains 13 residues. V was shortened by 3 bases and J by 1 base, with 6 bases between the two germline ends. The V gene's germline CDR1 is ENHRY and CDR2 SYGVKD.

The rearrangement uses TRBV7-2 and TRBJ2-5, with 13 bases that match TRBD2. The CDR3 covers 16 residues. V was pared by 5 bases and J by 5 bases, with 8 bases of the junction left unmatched. Per germline, CDR1 SGHTA and CDR2 FQGNSA. CDR3 sequence (DNA): TGTGCCAGCAGCCCCTGGACTAGCGGGGGCAGGGAGACCCAGTACTTC. Its protein is CASSPWTSGGRETQYF. The variable domain in full, with the rest retrieved from reference TRBV7-2 and TRBJ2-5, is GAGVSQSPSNKVTEKGKDVELRCDPISGHTALYWYRQSLGQGLEFLIYFQGNSAPDKSGLPSDRFSAERTGGSVSTLTIQRTQQEDSAVYLCASSPWTSGGRETQYFGPGTRLLVL.

This clone was seen only a few times. CDR3: CASNSGGASEQYF. The CDR3 DNA reads as TGCGCCAGCAATTCGGGGGGAGCCTCCGAGCAGTACTTC. The chain recombines TRBV5-1 with TRBJ2-7; TRBD2 agrees at 7 bases. This CDR3 is 13 amino acids long. The germline gives CDR1 SGHRS, CDR2 YFSETQ. The V gene end was trimmed by 6 bases and the J gene end by 6 bases; junction bases not matched to a gene: 9.

The chain combines TRBV7-2 with TRBJ2-7, with 11 bases lining up with TRBD2. The CDR3 contains 15 residues. CDR1 and CDR2 (germline): SGHTA, FQGNSA. With V trimmed by 4 bases and J by 5 bases, 7 bases remained unmatched. CDR3 residues: CASSSIAGGPNEQYF. CDR3 bases: TGTGCCAGCAGCTCAATAGCGGGGGGGCCAAACGAGCAGTACTTC.

This chain connects TRBV6-5 to TRBJ2-2, with D possibly matching TRBD1 (6 bases). The length of the CDR3 is 14 residues. V was trimmed by 7 bases and J by 0 bases, leaving 9 bases between them. CDR1 is MNHEY and CDR2 is SVGAGI in the germline V gene. The CDR3 region is CASTGQPNTGELFF. In DNA form, the CDR3 reads TGTGCCAGCACCGGACAGCCGAACACCGGGGAGCTGTTTTTT.

The genes are TRBV2 and TRBJ1-2, with D perhaps matching TRBD1 (5 bases). Germline V CDR1 and CDR2: SNHLY, FYNNEI. The CDR3 loop spans 14 amino acids. V was clipped by 7 bases and J by 2 bases, with 14 bases between them. This CDR3 is CASMVGAVNYGYTF. The DNA of the CDR3 is TGTGCCAGCATGGTAGGGGCCGTAAACTATGGCTACACCTTC.

This rearrangement joins TRBV28 to TRBJ1-3; D gene ambiguous. This CDR3 comprises 14 residues. Germline values: CDR1 MDHEN, CDR2 SYDVKM. The ends were cut back, 4 bases at V and 2 bases at J, with 9 bases in the middle. CDR3 protein: CASSSGGTGNTIYF. The CDR3 DNA sequence: TGTGCCAGCAGTTCTGGAGGGACTGGAAACACCATATATTTT. Combining the CDR3 with reference TRBV28 and TRBJ1-3 gives the whole variable domain DVKVTQSSRYLVKRTGEKVFLECVQDMDHENMFWYRQDPGLGLRLIYFSYDVKMKEKGDIPEGYSVSREKKERFSLILESASTNQTSMYLCASSSGGTGNTIYFGEGSWLTVV.

The chain links TRBV6-6 to TRBJ1-5; 10 bases are a match to TRBD1. V lost 0 bases and J lost 3; bases outside the gene matches: 2. CDR1 and CDR2 (germline): MNHNY, SVGAGI (reference sequence). The CDR3 has 16 amino acids. CDR3 nucleotide sequence: TGTGCCAGCAGTTACTCGGGGACAGGGGACAATCAGCCCCAGCATTTT. Its translation is CASSYSGTGDNQPQHF.

The chain carries TRBV27 and TRBJ1-1, with D hard to call. This CDR3 has 13 residues. The germline V and J ends were trimmed by 0 bases and 5 bases, with 7 bases remaining between them. In germline, CDR1 is MNHEY, CDR2 SMNVEV (reference sequence). The CDR3 nucleotides are TGTGCCAGCAGTTTATCGCAGTGGACTGAAGCTTTCTTT. Its translation is CASSLSQWTEAFF.

This chain connects TRBV29-1 to TRBJ2-3; D perhaps matches TRBD2 (5 bases). Trimming cost V 7 bases and J 0 bases, with 11 bases left between them. Germline CDR1 reads SQVTM; CDR2 reads ANQGSEA. The CDR3 totals 13 residues. CDR3 sequence: CSGGLDSTDTQYF. The DNA for the CDR3 is TGCAGCGGCGGACTGGACAGCACAGATACGCAGTATTTT.

This chain links TRBV5-4 with TRBJ2-7; 12 bases align to TRBD2. Germline values: CDR1 SGHNT, CDR2 YYREEE (reference sequence). The CDR3 spans 15 residues. V trimming: 4 bases; J trimming: 5 bases; junction bases outside the gene matches: 7. CDR3 in amino acids: CASSTPSGGANEQYF. CDR3 nucleotides: TGTGCCAGCAGCACCCCTAGCGGGGGGGCCAACGAGCAGTACTTC.

The chain combines TRBV10-3 with TRBJ1-3; TRBD1 is a possible D gene (5 bases). Germline loops: CDR1 ENHRY, CDR2 SYGVKD. The CDR3 covers 12 residues. V was cut by 2 bases and J by 8 bases, with 7 bases left in between. CDR3 loop: CAISEEGDTIYF. CDR3 nucleotides: TGTGCCATCAGTGAGGAAGGGGACACCATATATTTT.

V and J are TRBV3-1 (or the pseudogene TRBV3-2) and TRBJ2-1, with 7 bases matching TRBD1. Per germline, CDR1 LGHDT and CDR2 YNNKEL (reference sequence). The CDR3 is 13 residues long. Trimming cost V 4 bases and J 9 bases; bases outside gene matches: 6. The CDR3, as DNA: TGTGCCAGCAGCCTAAACAGGGGTGGTGAGCAGTTCTTC. It encodes CASSLNRGGEQFF.